These T cell receptor beta chains were read from a single sample in a study of CD8 T cells in Susac syndrome. TCRdb ran MiXCR on the immunoSEQ multiplex PCR reads and lists one entry per CDR3 protein. The sample has under 200,000 distinct CDR3 sequences, under 95% seen once. The sample was CD4+ T cells from PBMCs. All receptors derive from a human donor in good health. Each CDR3 is given with its conserved first and last residue. The order of the fields is V gene, D gene, J gene, clone size, CDR3 protein, CDR3 DNA. The D gene is left open where the match is weak. Clone size is not always given. Where it is, it says once, few, many or a class for expanded clones.

v_call: TRBV2
d_call: NA
j_call: TRBJ1-1
clone_size: NA
cdr3_aa: CAKSEIMNTEAFF
cdr3_nt: TGTGCCAAATCGGAAATCATGAACACTGAAGCTTTCTTT

v_call: TRBV29-1
d_call: NA
j_call: TRBJ2-2
clone_size: NA
cdr3_aa: CSVTKNTGELFF
cdr3_nt: TGCAGCGTTACCAAGAACACCGGGGAGCTGTTTTTT

v_call: TRBV7-8
d_call: NA
j_call: TRBJ1-4
clone_size: NA
cdr3_aa: CASSLGRGGEKLFF
cdr3_nt: TGTGCCAGCAGCTTGGGCAGGGGCGGTGAAAAACTGTTTTTT

v_call: TRBV6-4
d_call: NA
j_call: TRBJ2-2
clone_size: NA
cdr3_aa: CASSPRNGELFF
cdr3_nt: TGTGCCAGCAGTCCTAGGAACGGGGAGCTGTTTTTT

v_call: TRBV28
d_call: NA
j_call: TRBJ1-2
clone_size: NA
cdr3_aa: CASSLGDSPVYGYTF
cdr3_nt: TGTGCCAGCAGTTTGGGGGATTCCCCTGTGTACGGCTACACCTTC

v_call: TRBV5-1
d_call: TRBD2
j_call: TRBJ2-5
clone_size: NA
cdr3_aa: CASSRRGDGETQYF
cdr3_nt: TGCGCCAGCAGCCGCCGGGGGGACGGAGAGACCCAGTACTTC

v_call: TRBV18
d_call: NA
j_call: TRBJ2-6
clone_size: NA
cdr3_aa: CASSRSGPGANVLTF
cdr3_nt: TGTGCCAGCTCACGGTCGGGTCCCGGGGCCAACGTCCTGACTTTC

v_call: TRBV5-1
d_call: NA
j_call: TRBJ2-2
clone_size: NA
cdr3_aa: CASSLRAANTGELFF
cdr3_nt: TGCGCCAGCAGTCTCCGGGCCGCAAACACCGGGGAGCTGTTTTTT

v_call: TRBV6-5
d_call: TRBD1
j_call: TRBJ1-6
clone_size: once
cdr3_aa: CASSYSGQGPVNSPLHF
cdr3_nt: TGTGCCAGCAGTTACTCGGGACAGGGCCCTGTAAATTCACCCCTCCACTTT

v_call: TRBV30
d_call: NA
j_call: TRBJ2-5
clone_size: NA
cdr3_aa: CAWSVGRAETQYF
cdr3_nt: TGTGCCTGGAGTGTAGGGCGCGCAGAGACCCAGTACTTC

v_call: TRBV20-1
d_call: TRBD2
j_call: TRBJ2-1
clone_size: NA
cdr3_aa: CSATGPAGVSYNEQFF
cdr3_nt: TGCAGTGCAACGGGCCCAGCGGGGGTCTCCTACAATGAGCAGTTCTTC

v_call: TRBV10-3
d_call: TRBD2
j_call: TRBJ2-7
clone_size: NA
cdr3_aa: CAISAPSGPSYEQYF
cdr3_nt: TGTGCCATCAGTGCCCCTAGCGGGCCCTCCTACGAGCAGTACTTC

v_call: TRBV14
d_call: NA
j_call: TRBJ2-7
clone_size: NA
cdr3_aa: CASSHPQRAGTYEQYF
cdr3_nt: TGTGCCAGCAGCCACCCTCAGCGGGCGGGGACCTACGAGCAGTACTTC

v_call: TRBV9
d_call: NA
j_call: TRBJ2-1
clone_size: NA
cdr3_aa: CASSVVLTGEQFF
cdr3_nt: TGTGCCAGCAGCGTAGTCCTGACTGGTGAGCAGTTCTTC

v_call: TRBV9
d_call: TRBD1
j_call: TRBJ1-6
clone_size: once
cdr3_aa: CASSIGTGDNSPLHF
cdr3_nt: TGTGCCAGCAGCATCGGGACAGGGGATAATTCACCCCTCCACTTT

v_call: TRBV23-1
d_call: NA
j_call: TRBJ1-3
clone_size: NA
cdr3_aa: CASSQSRLSSGNTIYF
cdr3_nt: TGCGCCAGCAGTCAATCGAGACTTAGCTCTGGAAACACCATATATTTT

v_call: TRBV9
d_call: NA
j_call: TRBJ2-1
clone_size: NA
cdr3_aa: CASSARGANNEQFF
cdr3_nt: TGTGCCAGCAGCGCCCGAGGGGCGAACAATGAGCAGTTCTTC

v_call: TRBV5-1
d_call: NA
j_call: TRBJ1-4
clone_size: NA
cdr3_aa: CASSLDEKLFF
cdr3_nt: TGTGCCAGCAGCTTGGATGAAAAACTGTTTTTT

v_call: TRBV6-5
d_call: NA
j_call: TRBJ1-4
clone_size: NA
cdr3_aa: CASRTAPGKLFF
cdr3_nt: TGTGCCAGCAGGACAGCTCCAGGAAAACTGTTTTTT